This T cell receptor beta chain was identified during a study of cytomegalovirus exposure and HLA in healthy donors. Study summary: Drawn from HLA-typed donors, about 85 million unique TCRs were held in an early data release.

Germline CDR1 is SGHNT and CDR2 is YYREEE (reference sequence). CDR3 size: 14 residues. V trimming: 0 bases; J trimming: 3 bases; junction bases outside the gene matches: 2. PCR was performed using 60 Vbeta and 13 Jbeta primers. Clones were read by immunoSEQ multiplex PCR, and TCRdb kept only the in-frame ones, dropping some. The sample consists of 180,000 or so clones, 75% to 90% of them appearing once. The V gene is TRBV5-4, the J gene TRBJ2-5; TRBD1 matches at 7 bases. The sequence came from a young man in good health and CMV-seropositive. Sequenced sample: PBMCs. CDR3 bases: TGTGCCAGCAGCTTGGGCAGGGGGAAAGAGACCCAGTACTTC. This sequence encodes CASSLGRGKETQYF.